Following are 5 T cell receptor beta chains from one sample sequenced in a study of preoperative IRX-2 immunotherapy in early breast cancer. Regarding treatment: preoperative locoregional IRX-2 cytokine immunotherapy. The data were produced by immunoSEQ multiplex PCR, yet TCRdb's version contains in-frame clones alone and is incomplete. In the table there are several thousand clones, 60% to 80% of which are singletons. The source was tumor tissue, collected after IRX-2 immunotherapy. The receptors derive from a human donor with breast cancer.

V usage is TRBV19 and J usage is TRBJ2-2; no clear D gene. The V and J ends lost 7 bases and 4 bases respectively, with 10 bases between them. The length of the CDR3 is 13 residues. The germline gives CDR1 LNHDA, CDR2 SQIVND (reference sequence). CDR3 sequence: CASTSLATGELFF. In nucleotides, the CDR3 is TGTGCCAGTACCTCCCTTGCCACCGGGGAGCTGTTTTTT.

The rearrangement links TRBV11-3 to TRBJ2-7, with 8 bases matching TRBD2. Unmatched junction bases numbered 15, after V lost 5 bases and J lost 6 bases. Germline values: CDR1 SGHNT, CDR2 YENEEA. This CDR3 has 16 amino acids. The CDR3 nucleotides are TGTGCCAGCAGCCCCGGGGGGGGACTAGGTCTTTCCGAGCAGTACTTC. Its protein is CASSPGGGLGLSEQYF.

The CDR3 nucleotides are TGTGCCAGCAGCCCTGGTAGGGGACTAGCGGACCTCAATAGGGAGACCCAGTACTTC. This codes for CASSPGRGLADLNRETQYF. This chain uses TRBV11-3 with TRBJ2-5, with TRBD2 matching 11 bases. CDR3 size: 19 residues. With 5 bases clipped from V and 5 bases from J, the junction kept 19 bases outside the gene matches. Germline CDR1 SGHNT, CDR2 YENEEA.

This chain uses TRBV10-3 with TRBJ1-1; D may be TRBD1 (5 bases). With 1 base removed from V and 0 bases from J, the gap between germline ends came to 9 bases. Looked up from germline, CDR1 is ENHRY and CDR2 is SYGVKD. The CDR3 is made up of 15 amino acids. The CDR3 loop is CAISELRGLNTEAFF. In DNA form, the CDR3 reads TGTGCCATCAGTGAGTTAAGGGGACTGAACACTGAAGCTTTCTTT.

This clone occurred a few times. The V gene is TRBV6-8, the J gene TRBJ2-3; 8 bases are shared with TRBD1. This CDR3 contains 15 residues. V shed 6 bases and J 2 bases; nucleotides not matched to a gene: 7. In germline, CDR1 is MNHGY, CDR2 SAAAGT. The DNA of the CDR3 is TGTGCCAGCAGCCAACCAGGGGGCAACACAGATACGCAGTATTTT. Protein: CASSQPGGNTDTQYF.